One and the same sample provided the 25 T cell receptor beta chains below, sequenced in a study of T cell clones after liver transplantation. Libraries were prepared by immunoSEQ multiplex PCR; TCRdb keeps only in-frame clonotypes and omits some of them. The data hold approximately 26,000 clones, with approximately 68% observed a single time. The sequences come from CD4+ T cells from blood, collected before liver transplant. Receptors were obtained from a human donor who received a liver transplant.

In its sample, this clone was seen a few times. The V and J genes are TRBV5-4 and TRBJ2-2; 7 positions agree with TRBD2. Germline-derived CDR1 and CDR2 are SGHNT and YYREEE (reference sequence). After removal of 4 bases from V and 5 bases from J, the junction contained 11 bases not matched to a gene. The CDR3 has 16 amino acids. CDR3 region: CASSPETSLKTGELFF. In DNA, the CDR3 is TGTGCCAGCAGCCCTGAGACTAGCCTTAAAACCGGGGAGCTGTTTTTT. Drawing the rest from reference TRBV5-4 and TRBJ2-2, the complete variable domain is ETGVTQSPTHLIKTRGQQVTLRCSSQSGHNTVSWYQQALGQGPQFIFQYYREEENGRGNFPPRFSGLQFPNYSSELNVNALELDDSALYLCASSPETSLKTGELFFGEGSRLTVL.

This clone was seen only once. The junction shows a germline mismatch at one end, possibly a read error. V and J are TRBV28 and TRBJ2-7, with TRBD1 matching over 7 bases. From germline, CDR1 is MDHEN and CDR2 SYDVKM. This CDR3 is built from 12 residues. For the CDR3, the DNA is TGTGCCAGCAGTTTAAATGTTTGGGACAGAGAATTC. It yields the protein CASSLNVWDREF. The variable domain in full, completed from reference TRBV28 and TRBJ2-7, reads DVKVTQSSRYLVKRTGEKVFLECVQDMDHENMFWYRQDPGLGLRLIYFSYDVKMKEKGDIPEGYSVSREKKERFSLILESASTNQTSMYLCASSLNVWDREFGPGTRLTVT.

In this sample, this clone turned up once. V usage is TRBV21-1 and J usage is TRBJ2-1; the D segment call TRBD2 is taken from the table without a DNA check. TRBV21-1 is a pseudogene. This CDR3 is built from 16 residues. In DNA, the CDR3 is TGTGCCAGCAGCAAAGCTGGCGGGAGCTCCTACAATGAGCAGTTCTTC. This encodes CASSKAGGSSYNEQFF.

This clone was observed a single time. The CDR3 DNA reads as TGTGCCAGCAGTCCCGCAGGGGGCTACAATGAGCAGTTCTTC. Translating gives CASSPAGGYNEQFF. This sequence joins TRBV6-5 and TRBJ2-1; 7 bases are shared with TRBD1. Germline CDR1 and CDR2: MNHEY and SVGAGI. The CDR3 length is 14 residues. Trimming took 5 bases from V and 3 from J; bases not matched to a gene: 4.

The V and J genes are TRBV5-4 and TRBJ2-1; 7 positions agree with TRBD1. The junction had 7 bases not matched to a gene; V was cut back by 0 bases and J by 1 base. The CDR3 is made up of 17 amino acids. Germline V gene lookup returns CDR1 SGHNT and CDR2 YYREEE (reference sequence). For the CDR3, the DNA is TGTGCCAGCAGCTTGGGAGGGCCGGGACAGTCCTACAATGAGCAGTTCTTC. This translates into CASSLGGPGQSYNEQFF.

The CDR3 nucleotides are TGTGCCAGCAGCACCACGACGGGTGGTGAGCAGTTCTTC. It translates to CASSTTTGGEQFF. The genes are TRBV7-2 and TRBJ2-1; D unresolved. Germline V gene lookup returns CDR1 SGHTA and CDR2 FQGNSA. The CDR3 loop spans 13 amino acids. The V end lost 5 bases, the J end lost 9 bases, and 14 bases lay between the germline ends.

The rearrangement links TRBV20-1 to TRBJ1-3; no clear D. The CDR3 is made up of 11 amino acids. CDR1 DFQATT and CDR2 SNEGSKA come from the germline V gene (reference sequence). V lost 6 bases to trimming and J lost 3 bases, with 6 bases between them. In DNA, the CDR3 is TGCAGTGCAAATTTTGGAAACACCATATATTTT. This codes for CSANFGNTIYF.

This clone was detected once. V and J are TRBV5-1 and TRBJ2-5, with a weak D call TRBD1 (6 bases). Between the trimmed V and J ends, which lost 4 bases and 2 bases, there was a span of 9 bases. The CDR3 is 13 amino acids. In germline, CDR1 is SGHRS, CDR2 YFSETQ. The DNA of the CDR3 is TGCGCCAGCAGCGCTACAGGGCAAGAGACCCAGTACTTC. It codes for CASSATGQETQYF.

J is TRBJ2-2 and V is TRBV2, with 8 bases identical to TRBD1. The V gene end was trimmed by 4 bases and the J gene end by 1 base; junction bases not matched to a gene: 2. Germline V gives CDR1 SNHLY, CDR2 FYNNEI. The CDR3 contains 15 residues. The CDR3 nucleotides are TGTGCCAGCAGTGGGACAGGGAGGAACACCGGGGAGCTGTTTTTT. Its protein is CASSGTGRNTGELFF.

CDR3 DNA: TGTGCCAGCTCAGTAACCGGGACACCGAACACCGGGGAGCTGTTTTTT. Protein sequence: CASSVTGTPNTGELFF. The chain is built from TRBV18 and TRBJ2-2, with D possibly TRBD1 on 6 matching bases. Trimming took 5 bases from V and 0 from J, leaving 13 bases between them. The CDR3 has 16 residues. From germline, CDR1 is KGHSH and CDR2 LQKENI.

V gene TRBV7-8 combines with J gene TRBJ1-3; 9 positions match TRBD1. Germline V gives CDR1 SGHVS, CDR2 FQNEAQ. The CDR3 consists of 14 residues. V lost 1 base, J lost 8 bases, and 3 bases stayed unmatched. The CDR3 sequence is CASSLGGQGDTIYF. In DNA, the CDR3 is TGTGCCAGCAGCTTAGGGGGACAGGGAGACACCATATATTTT.

Worth noting for this clone: At one boundary the junction diverges from the germline segment, which might be a read error. The chain carries TRBV7-9 and TRBJ1-3, with TRBD1 matching 7 bases. Germline V gene lookup returns CDR1 SEHNR and CDR2 FQNEAQ (reference sequence). The CDR3 length is 12 residues. CDR3 region: CASSQGWEQGIF. The CDR3 bases are TGTGCCAGCAGTCAAGGTTGGGAACAGGGGATATTT.

The V gene is TRBV13, the J gene TRBJ1-1; 7 bases agree with TRBD1. CDR1 is PRHDT, CDR2 FYEKMQ, per germline (reference sequence). Unmatched junction bases numbered 9, after V lost 3 bases and J lost 5 bases. This CDR3 has 15 amino acids. The CDR3 nucleotides are TGTGCCAGCAGCTTTGGAGACAGGGTAAAGACTGAAGCTTTCTTT. Translating gives CASSFGDRVKTEAFF.

The chain is built from TRBV5-4 and TRBJ2-1; possibly TRBD1 for D (6 bases). The CDR3 runs to 15 residues. V was cut by 4 bases and J by 2 bases, with 13 bases left in between. CDR1 and CDR2 (germline): SGHNT, YYREEE (reference sequence). As DNA, the CDR3 is TGTGCCAGCAGCAAGGACAGCACAACCTACAATGAGCAGTTCTTC. Its protein product is CASSKDSTTYNEQFF. Full variable domain (rest looked up from reference TRBV5-4 and TRBJ2-1): ETGVTQSPTHLIKTRGQQVTLRCSSQSGHNTVSWYQQALGQGPQFIFQYYREEENGRGNFPPRFSGLQFPNYSSELNVNALELDDSALYLCASSKDSTTYNEQFFGPGTRLTVL.

The V gene is TRBV5-1, the J gene TRBJ1-3; TRBD1 aligns across 7 bases. The CDR3 consists of 14 residues. Germline V gives CDR1 SGHRS, CDR2 YFSETQ. The trim removed 4 bases at V and 4 bases at J, leaving 5 bases unmatched. The CDR3 loop reads CASSPDREGNTIYF. The CDR3 DNA sequence: TGCGCCAGCAGCCCCGACAGGGAGGGAAACACCATATATTTT.

CDR3 coding DNA: TGTGCCAGCAGCTTGGGGAGCGGAGCTAGCACAGATACGCAGTATTTT. Its translation: CASSLGSGASTDTQYF. The chain couples TRBV5-4 to TRBJ2-3; a weak D match, TRBD2 (5 bases). This CDR3 comprises 16 residues. The germline V gene has CDR1 SGHNT and CDR2 YYREEE (reference sequence). Trimming removed 0 bases at V and 0 bases at J, with 11 bases between. The full variable domain, completed using reference TRBV5-4 and TRBJ2-3, is ETGVTQSPTHLIKTRGQQVTLRCSSQSGHNTVSWYQQALGQGPQFIFQYYREEENGRGNFPPRFSGLQFPNYSSELNVNALELDDSALYLCASSLGSGASTDTQYFGPGTRLTVL.

The chain employs TRBV19 and TRBJ1-2; 9 bases map to TRBD1. Per germline, CDR1 LNHDA and CDR2 SQIVND (reference sequence). V dropped 6 bases and J dropped 2; count of bases not matched to a gene: 10. CDR3 length: 16 residues. CDR3 sequence reads: CASRRQGEGSNYGYTF. The CDR3 DNA reads as TGTGCCAGTAGGAGACAGGGGGAAGGTTCCAACTATGGCTACACCTTC.

The rearrangement joins TRBV29-1 to TRBJ2-3; tentative D call: TRBD1 (6 bases). Germline CDR1 and CDR2: SQVTM and ANQGSEA. CDR3 length equals 14 residues. The V end lost 7 bases, the J end lost 0 bases, and 14 bases lay between the germline ends. The CDR3 DNA follows: TGCAGCGCCAACAGGGCTACTAGCACAGATACGCAGTATTTT. It specifies CSANRATSTDTQYF.

The V and J genes are TRBV19 and TRBJ2-6; TRBD2 matches at 11 bases. Germline V lookup: CDR1 LNHDA, CDR2 SQIVND (reference sequence). The CDR3 is 18 residues long. Trimming removed 5 bases from V and 0 bases from J; junction bases left unmatched: 6. CDR3 nucleotides: TGTGCCAGTAGTCTCCGACTAGCGGGGACCTCTGGGGCCAACGTCCTGACTTTC. Its protein product is CASSLRLAGTSGANVLTF.

V usage is TRBV14 and J usage is TRBJ2-7, with a tentative D call TRBD2 (5 bases). Germline V gives CDR1 SGHDN, CDR2 FVKESK. The CDR3 spans 13 residues. V shed 2 bases and J shed 2 bases, with 7 bases lying between them. The CDR3 loop reads CASSQSGTYEQYF. The CDR3 DNA is TGTGCCAGCAGCCAAAGCGGAACCTACGAGCAGTACTTC.

V and J are TRBV5-1 and TRBJ2-7; no clear D gene. The germline V gene encodes CDR1 SGHRS and CDR2 YFSETQ. CDR3 length equals 11 residues. V was cut by 0 bases and J by 4 bases, with 2 bases left in between. The CDR3 DNA sequence: TGCGCCAGCAGCTTGGAGTACGAGCAGTACTTC. It specifies CASSLEYEQYF. The entire variable domain, with the rest obtained from reference TRBV5-1 and TRBJ2-7, is as follows: KAGVTQTPRYLIKTRGQQVTLSCSPISGHRSVSWYQQTPGQGLQFLFEYFSETQRNKGNFPGRFSGRQFSNSRSEMNVSTLELGDSALYLCASSLEYEQYFGPGTRLTVT.

The rearrangement joins TRBV19 to TRBJ1-1; D not certain. Trimming removed 1 base from V and 4 bases from J, with 13 bases in between. Germline loops: CDR1 LNHDA, CDR2 SQIVND (reference sequence). The CDR3 length is 15 residues. For the CDR3, the DNA is TGTGCCAGTAGTATAGTGGGGAACCGGGGCACTGAAGCTTTCTTT. Protein: CASSIVGNRGTEAFF.

CDR3 bases: TGTGCCAGCAGTACTACTCATCAGGGGTGGGGTAGCAATCAGCCCCAGCATTTT. It encodes CASSTTHQGWGSNQPQHF. The V call is TRBV21-1, the J call TRBJ1-5; the DNA was not compared with TRBD1, the D call given in the table. TRBV21-1 counts as a pseudogene. The CDR3 length is 18 residues.

The chain joins TRBV19 to TRBJ1-5; 7 nucleotides agree with TRBD1. The CDR3 runs 16 residues. The V and J ends lost 5 bases and 9 bases, in that order; junction bases with no gene match: 16. Germline CDR1 is LNHDA and CDR2 is SQIVND (reference sequence). CDR3 DNA sequence: TGTGCCAGTAGTGTATCGAGACAGGGCCCCGGAGGGCCCCAGCATTTT. It is translated as CASSVSRQGPGGPQHF.

This clone is categorized as medium-sized. This sequence joins TRBV6-6 and TRBJ1-2; TRBD1 aligns across 8 bases. The CDR3 length is 12 residues. The J segment lost 7 bases and the V segment lost 5 bases, leaving 3 bases of the junction unmatched. CDR1 and CDR2 (germline): MNHNY, SVGAGI (reference sequence). The chain's CDR3 is CASSQGASGYTF. CDR3 in DNA: TGTGCCAGCAGTCAGGGGGCTTCTGGCTACACCTTC.